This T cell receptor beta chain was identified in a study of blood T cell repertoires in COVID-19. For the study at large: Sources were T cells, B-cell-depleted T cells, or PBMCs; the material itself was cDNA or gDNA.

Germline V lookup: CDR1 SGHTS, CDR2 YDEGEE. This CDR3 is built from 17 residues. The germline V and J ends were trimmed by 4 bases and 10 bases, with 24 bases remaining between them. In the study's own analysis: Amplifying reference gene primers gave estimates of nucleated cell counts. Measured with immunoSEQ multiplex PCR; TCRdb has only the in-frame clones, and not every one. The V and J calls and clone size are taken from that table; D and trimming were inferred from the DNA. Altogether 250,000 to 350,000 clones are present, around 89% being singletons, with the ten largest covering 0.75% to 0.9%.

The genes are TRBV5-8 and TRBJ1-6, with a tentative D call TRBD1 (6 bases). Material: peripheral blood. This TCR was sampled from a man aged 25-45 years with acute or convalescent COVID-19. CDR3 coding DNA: TGTGCCAGCAGCCCCTGGGGGGGGCTAACAGGGAACTCACCCCTCCACTTT. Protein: CASSPWGGLTGNSPLHF.